One and the same sample provided the 12 T cell receptor beta chains below, sequenced in a study of monozygotic twins with inflammatory bowel disease. TCRdb re-called the 5' RACE reads and gives one entry per CDR3 protein, without DNA. Its clone listing holds 330,000 or so distinct CDR3 sequences. Sequencing was performed on blood. The receptors were gathered from a human donor with ulcerative colitis or Crohn's disease, or a healthy co-twin of an affected twin (not recorded which).

This rearrangement joins TRBV20-1 to TRBJ2-1; as DNA is missing, the TRBD1 call by TCRdb cannot be tested. CDR3 size: 13 residues. Germline values: CDR1 DFQATT, CDR2 SNEGSKA (reference sequence). The CDR3 is CSASPGGPNEQFF.

The chain employs TRBV13 and TRBJ2-2; TCRdb reports TRBD1, a call that lacks DNA to check it against. The germline V gene has CDR1 PRHDT and CDR2 FYEKMQ (reference sequence). There are 17 residues in the CDR3. The CDR3 loop reads CASSSKDRLTNTGELFF.

The V call is TRBV5-1, the J call TRBJ2-3. This CDR3 has 11 residues. CDR1 and CDR2 from the germline V gene are SGHRS and YFSETQ. The CDR3 loop is CASSFEATQYF.

The V call is TRBV12-3 or TRBV12-4, the J call TRBJ2-2; TCRdb picks TRBD1, but there is no DNA to check that call. CDR3 length: 15 residues. The CDR3 is CASSLDGRGSGELFF.

The rearrangement uses TRBV29-1 and TRBJ2-1; TCRdb proposes TRBD1, but this gene call is untestable without DNA. Germline V lookup: CDR1 SQVTM, CDR2 ANQGSEA. The CDR3 has 13 residues. CDR3 residues: CSVEGTGNNEQFF.

The chain recombines TRBV12-3 or TRBV12-4 with TRBJ1-5. CDR3 size: 13 residues. The CDR3 sequence is CASSWGNDQPQHF.

This sequence joins TRBV10-1 and TRBJ1-1; TCRdb picks TRBD1, but there is no DNA to check that call. The CDR3 length is 15 residues. Germline V gene sequence: CDR1 WNHNN, CDR2 SYGVQD (reference sequence). This CDR3 reads CASSDSQDRVHEAFF.

The gene calls are TRBV7-3 and TRBJ2-2; the D call of TRBD2 rests on TCRdb alone, since no DNA is present to check it. The CDR3 runs 16 residues. Per the germline V gene, CDR1 is SGHTA and CDR2 is FQGTGA. The CDR3 protein is CASSLNSGGSTGELFF.

V usage is TRBV28 and J usage is TRBJ2-5; TCRdb's assignment of TRBD1 cannot be checked, as there is no DNA. In germline, CDR1 is MDHEN, CDR2 SYDVKM. The CDR3 length is 13 residues. The CDR3: CASTQGGGETQYF. Full variable domain (rest looked up from reference TRBV28 and TRBJ2-5): DVKVTQSSRYLVKRTGEKVFLECVQDMDHENMFWYRQDPGLGLRLIYFSYDVKMKEKGDIPEGYSVSREKKERFSLILESASTNQTSMYLCASTQGGGETQYFGPGTRLLVL.

This CDR3 reads CASSLGPGSTDTQYF. This chain joins TRBV7-2 and TRBJ2-3; TCRdb's D call of TRBD1 is untestable without DNA. Germline values: CDR1 SGHTA, CDR2 FQGNSA. This CDR3 has 15 amino acids.

The V gene is TRBV5-1, the J gene TRBJ2-3; checking the TCRdb D call of TRBD1 is not possible without DNA. The V gene's germline CDR1 is SGHRS and CDR2 YFSETQ. The CDR3 is 13 residues long. The CDR3 loop reads CASSFTGADTQYF.

The chain carries TRBV15 and TRBJ2-5; there is no DNA to check the TCRdb D call of TRBD1. CDR3 length: 13 residues. Germline V CDR1 and CDR2: LNHNV, YYDKDF (reference sequence). The CDR3 sequence is CATTRGLRETQYF. Combining the CDR3 with reference TRBV15 and TRBJ2-5 gives the whole variable domain DAMVIQNPRYQVTQFGKPVTLSCSQTLNHNVMYWYQQKSSQAPKLLFHYYDKDFNNEADTPDNFQSRRPNTSFCFLDIRSPGLGDTAMYLCATTRGLRETQYFGPGTRLLVL.